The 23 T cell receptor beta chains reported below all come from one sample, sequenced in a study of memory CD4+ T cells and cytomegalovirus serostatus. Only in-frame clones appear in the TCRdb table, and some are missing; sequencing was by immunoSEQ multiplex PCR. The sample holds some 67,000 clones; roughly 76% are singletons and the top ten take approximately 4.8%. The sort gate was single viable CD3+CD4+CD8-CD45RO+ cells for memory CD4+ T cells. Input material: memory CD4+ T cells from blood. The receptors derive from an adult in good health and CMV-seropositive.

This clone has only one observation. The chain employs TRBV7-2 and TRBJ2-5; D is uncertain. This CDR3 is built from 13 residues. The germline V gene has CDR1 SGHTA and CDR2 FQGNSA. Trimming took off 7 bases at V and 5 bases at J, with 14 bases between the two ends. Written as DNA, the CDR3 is TGTGCCAGCAACCCGGGCCGGCTGGAGACCCAGTACTTC. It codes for CASNPGRLETQYF.

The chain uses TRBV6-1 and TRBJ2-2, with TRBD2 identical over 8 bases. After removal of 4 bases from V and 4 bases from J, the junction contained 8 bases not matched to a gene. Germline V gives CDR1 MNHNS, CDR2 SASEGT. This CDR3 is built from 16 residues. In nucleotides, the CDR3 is TGTGCCAGCAGTGTCGAAGCGGGGGCGGGCACCGGGGAGCTGTTTTTT. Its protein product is CASSVEAGAGTGELFF.

CDR3 in amino acids: CAWSGWQGIDEKLFF. The CDR3 DNA follows: TGTGCCTGGAGTGGGTGGCAGGGGATTGATGAAAAACTGTTTTTT. The V and J genes are TRBV30 and TRBJ1-4, with TRBD1 as a possible D gene (6 bases). Germline CDR1 and CDR2: GTSNPN and SVGIG (reference sequence). Trimming took off 1 base at V and 6 bases at J, with 15 bases between the two ends. This CDR3 contains 15 residues.

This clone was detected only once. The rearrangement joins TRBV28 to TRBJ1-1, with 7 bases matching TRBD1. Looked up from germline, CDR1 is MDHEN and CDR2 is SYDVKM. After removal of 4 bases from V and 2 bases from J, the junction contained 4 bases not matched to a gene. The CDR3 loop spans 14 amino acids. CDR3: CASSSTGLNTEAFF. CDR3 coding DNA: TGTGCCAGCAGTTCGACAGGGCTCAACACTGAAGCTTTCTTT. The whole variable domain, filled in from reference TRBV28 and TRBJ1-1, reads DVKVTQSSRYLVKRTGEKVFLECVQDMDHENMFWYRQDPGLGLRLIYFSYDVKMKEKGDIPEGYSVSREKKERFSLILESASTNQTSMYLCASSSTGLNTEAFFGQGTRLTVV.

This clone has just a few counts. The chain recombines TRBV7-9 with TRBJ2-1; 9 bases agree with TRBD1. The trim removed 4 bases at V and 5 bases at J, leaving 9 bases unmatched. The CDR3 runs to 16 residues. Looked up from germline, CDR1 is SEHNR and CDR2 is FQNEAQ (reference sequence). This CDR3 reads CASSYHTGTGNNEQFF. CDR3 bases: TGTGCCAGCAGCTACCACACCGGGACAGGGAACAATGAGCAGTTCTTC.

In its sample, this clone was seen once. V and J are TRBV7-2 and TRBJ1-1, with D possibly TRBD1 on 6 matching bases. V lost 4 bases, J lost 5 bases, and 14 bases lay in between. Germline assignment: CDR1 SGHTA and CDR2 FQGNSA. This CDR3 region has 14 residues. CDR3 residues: CASSSQGKRTEAFF. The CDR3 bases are TGTGCCAGCAGCTCGCAGGGGAAGAGAACTGAAGCTTTCTTT.

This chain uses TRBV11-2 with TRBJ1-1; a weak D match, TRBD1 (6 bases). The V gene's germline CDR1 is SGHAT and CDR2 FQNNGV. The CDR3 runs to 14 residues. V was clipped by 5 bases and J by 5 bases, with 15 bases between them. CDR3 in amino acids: CASSDKGGSTEAFF. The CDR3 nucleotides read TGTGCCAGCAGCGATAAGGGGGGATCAACTGAAGCTTTCTTT.

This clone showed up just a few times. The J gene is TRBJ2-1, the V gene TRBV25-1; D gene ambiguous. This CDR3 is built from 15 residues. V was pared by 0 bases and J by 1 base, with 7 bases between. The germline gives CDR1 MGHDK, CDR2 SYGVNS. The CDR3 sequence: CASSEYTSSYNEQFF. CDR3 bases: TGTGCCAGCAGTGAATATACATCATCCTACAATGAGCAGTTCTTC.

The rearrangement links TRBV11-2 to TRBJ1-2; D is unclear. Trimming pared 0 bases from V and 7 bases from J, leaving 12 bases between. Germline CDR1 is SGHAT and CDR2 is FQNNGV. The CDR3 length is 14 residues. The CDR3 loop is CASSLEVTGIGYTF. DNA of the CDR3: TGTGCCAGCAGCTTAGAAGTAACGGGAATTGGCTACACCTTC.

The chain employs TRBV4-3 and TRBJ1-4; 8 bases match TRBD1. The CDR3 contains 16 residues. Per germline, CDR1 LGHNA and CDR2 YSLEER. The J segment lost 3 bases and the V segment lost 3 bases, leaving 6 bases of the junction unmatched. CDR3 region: CASSQGPTGANEKLFF. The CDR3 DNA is TGCGCCAGCAGCCAGGGACCGACAGGGGCTAATGAAAAACTGTTTTTT.

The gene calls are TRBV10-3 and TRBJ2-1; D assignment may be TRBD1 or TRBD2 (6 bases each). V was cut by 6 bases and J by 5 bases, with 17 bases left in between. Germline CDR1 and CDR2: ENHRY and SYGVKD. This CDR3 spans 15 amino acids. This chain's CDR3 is CAISVRGGGNNEQFF. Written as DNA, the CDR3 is TGTGCCATCAGCGTCAGGGGAGGTGGGAACAATGAGCAGTTCTTC.

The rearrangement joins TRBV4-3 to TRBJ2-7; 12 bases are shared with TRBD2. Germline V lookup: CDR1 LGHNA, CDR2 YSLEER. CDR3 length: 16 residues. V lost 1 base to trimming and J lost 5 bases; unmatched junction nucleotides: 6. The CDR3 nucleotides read TGCGCCAGCAGCCAAGGCAGACTAGCGGGAGACAACGAGCAGTACTTC. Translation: CASSQGRLAGDNEQYF.

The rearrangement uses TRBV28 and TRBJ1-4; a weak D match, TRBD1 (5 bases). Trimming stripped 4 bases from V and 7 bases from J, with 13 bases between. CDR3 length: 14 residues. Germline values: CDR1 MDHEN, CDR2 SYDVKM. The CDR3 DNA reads TGTGCCAGCAGTTCCGGGGACGGCCGTGAAAAACTGTTTTTT. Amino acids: CASSSGDGREKLFF.

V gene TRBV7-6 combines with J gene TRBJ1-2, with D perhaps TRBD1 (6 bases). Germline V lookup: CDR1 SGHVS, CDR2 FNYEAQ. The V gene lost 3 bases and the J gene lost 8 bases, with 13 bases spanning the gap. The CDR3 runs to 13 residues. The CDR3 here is CASSFAQGHGYTF. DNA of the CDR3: TGTGCCAGCAGCTTCGCTCAGGGGCACGGCTACACCTTC.

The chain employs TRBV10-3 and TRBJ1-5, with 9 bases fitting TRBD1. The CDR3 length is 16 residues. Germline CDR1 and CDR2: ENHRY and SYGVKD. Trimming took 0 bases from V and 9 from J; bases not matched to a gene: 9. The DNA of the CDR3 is TGTGCCATCAGTGAGTCTGGGGGACAGGGATTAGGGCCCCAGCATTTT. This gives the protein CAISESGGQGLGPQHF.

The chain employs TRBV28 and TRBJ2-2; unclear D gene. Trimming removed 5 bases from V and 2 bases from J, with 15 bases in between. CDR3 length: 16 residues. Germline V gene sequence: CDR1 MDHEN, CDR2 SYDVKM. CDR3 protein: CASSEVGSGNTGELFF. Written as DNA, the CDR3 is TGTGCCAGCAGTGAGGTTGGATCCGGAAACACCGGGGAGCTGTTTTTT.

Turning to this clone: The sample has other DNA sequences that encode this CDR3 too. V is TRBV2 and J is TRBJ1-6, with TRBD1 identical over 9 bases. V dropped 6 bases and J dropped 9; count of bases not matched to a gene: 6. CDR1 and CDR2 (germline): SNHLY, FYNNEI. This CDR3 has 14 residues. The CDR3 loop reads CASSRGTGLSPLHF. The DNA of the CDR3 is TGTGCCAGCAGCCGAGGGACAGGGCTTTCACCCCTCCACTTT.

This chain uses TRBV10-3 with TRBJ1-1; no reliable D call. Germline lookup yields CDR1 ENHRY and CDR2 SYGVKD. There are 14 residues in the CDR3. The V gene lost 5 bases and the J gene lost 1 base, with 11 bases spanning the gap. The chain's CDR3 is CAISLDEANTEAFF. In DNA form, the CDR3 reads TGTGCCATCAGTTTGGACGAGGCGAACACTGAAGCTTTCTTT.

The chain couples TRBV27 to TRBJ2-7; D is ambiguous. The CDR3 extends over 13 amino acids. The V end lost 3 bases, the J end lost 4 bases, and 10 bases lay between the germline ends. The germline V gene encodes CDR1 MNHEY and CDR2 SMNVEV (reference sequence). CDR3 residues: CASSFTSQYEQYF. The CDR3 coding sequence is TGTGCCAGCAGTTTTACCTCGCAGTACGAGCAGTACTTC.

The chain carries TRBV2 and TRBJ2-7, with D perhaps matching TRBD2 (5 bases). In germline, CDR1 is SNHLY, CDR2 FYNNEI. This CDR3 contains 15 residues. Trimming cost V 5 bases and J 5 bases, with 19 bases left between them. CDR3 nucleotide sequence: TGTGCCAGCAGTAAAGATGGCCTAGCAGTTCACGAGCAGTACTTC. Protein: CASSKDGLAVHEQYF. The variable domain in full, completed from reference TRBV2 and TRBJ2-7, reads EPEVTQTPSHQVTQMGQEVILRCVPISNHLYFYWYRQILGQKVEFLVSFYNNEISEKSEIFDDQFSVERPDGSNFTLKIRSTKLEDSAMYFCASSKDGLAVHEQYFGPGTRLTVT.

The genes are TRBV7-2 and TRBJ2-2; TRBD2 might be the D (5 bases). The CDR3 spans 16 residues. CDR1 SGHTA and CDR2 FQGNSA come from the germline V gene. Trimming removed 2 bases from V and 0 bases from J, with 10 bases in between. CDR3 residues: CASSLNPGTNTGELFF. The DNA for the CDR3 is TGTGCCAGCAGCTTAAATCCGGGAACGAACACCGGGGAGCTGTTTTTT.

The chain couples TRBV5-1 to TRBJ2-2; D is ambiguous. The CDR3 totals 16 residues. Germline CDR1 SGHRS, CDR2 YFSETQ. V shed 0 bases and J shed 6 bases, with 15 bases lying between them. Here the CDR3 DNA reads TGCGCCAGCAGCTTGGAAGGTGTTAGTAACGCCGGGGAGCTGTTTTTT. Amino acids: CASSLEGVSNAGELFF.

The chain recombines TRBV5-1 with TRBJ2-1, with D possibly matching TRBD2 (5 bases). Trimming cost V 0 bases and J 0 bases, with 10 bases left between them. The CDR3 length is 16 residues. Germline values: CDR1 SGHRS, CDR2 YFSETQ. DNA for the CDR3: TGCGCCAGCAGCTTGGGAGGGTGGAGCTCCTACAATGAGCAGTTCTTC. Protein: CASSLGGWSSYNEQFF.